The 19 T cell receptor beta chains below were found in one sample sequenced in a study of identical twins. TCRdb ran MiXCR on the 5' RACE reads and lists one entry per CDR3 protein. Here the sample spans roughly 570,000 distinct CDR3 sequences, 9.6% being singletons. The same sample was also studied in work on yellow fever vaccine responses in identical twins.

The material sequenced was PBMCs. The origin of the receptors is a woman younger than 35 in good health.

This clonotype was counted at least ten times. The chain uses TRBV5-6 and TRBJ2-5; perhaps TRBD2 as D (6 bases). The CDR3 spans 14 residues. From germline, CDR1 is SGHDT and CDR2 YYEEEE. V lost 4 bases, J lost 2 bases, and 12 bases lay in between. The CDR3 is CASSHGTPQETQYF. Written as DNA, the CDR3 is TGTGCCAGCAGCCACGGGACTCCACAAGAGACCCAGTACTTC.

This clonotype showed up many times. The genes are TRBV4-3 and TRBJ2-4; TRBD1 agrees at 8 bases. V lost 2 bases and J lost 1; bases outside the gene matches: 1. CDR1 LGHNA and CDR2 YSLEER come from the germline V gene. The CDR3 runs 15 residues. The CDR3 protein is CASSQRQGAKNIQYF. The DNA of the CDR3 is TGCGCCAGCAGCCAACGACAGGGGGCCAAAAACATTCAGTACTTC.

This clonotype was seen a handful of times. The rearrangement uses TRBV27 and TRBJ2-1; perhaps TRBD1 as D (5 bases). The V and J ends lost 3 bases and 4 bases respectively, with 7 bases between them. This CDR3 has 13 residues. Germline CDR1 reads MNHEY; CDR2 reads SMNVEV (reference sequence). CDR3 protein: CASSFRVYNEQFF. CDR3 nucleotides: TGTGCCAGCAGTTTCAGGGTATACAATGAGCAGTTCTTC.

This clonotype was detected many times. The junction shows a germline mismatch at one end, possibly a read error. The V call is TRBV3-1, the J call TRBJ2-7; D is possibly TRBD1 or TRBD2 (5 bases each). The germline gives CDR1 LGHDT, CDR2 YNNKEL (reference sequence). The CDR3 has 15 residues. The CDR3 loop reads CASSQGPGTSYEQYF. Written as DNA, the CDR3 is TGTGCCAGCAGTCAAGGACCGGGGACGAGCTACGAGCAGTACTTC.

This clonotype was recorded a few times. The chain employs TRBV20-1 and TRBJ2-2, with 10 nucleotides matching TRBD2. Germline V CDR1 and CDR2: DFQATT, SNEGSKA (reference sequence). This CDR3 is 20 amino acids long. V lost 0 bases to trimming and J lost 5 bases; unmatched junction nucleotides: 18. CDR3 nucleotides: TGCAGTGCTAGAGATGTGGCTAGCGGGGGATACCGCGAGGGGACCGGGGAGCTGTTTTTT. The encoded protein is CSARDVASGGYREGTGELFF.

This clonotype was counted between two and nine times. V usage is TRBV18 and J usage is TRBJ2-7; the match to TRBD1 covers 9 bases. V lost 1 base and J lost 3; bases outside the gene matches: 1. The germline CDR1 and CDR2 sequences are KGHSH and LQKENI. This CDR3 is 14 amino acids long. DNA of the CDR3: TGTGCCAGCTCACCACGGGGACAGGGCTACGAGCAGTACTTC. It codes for CASSPRGQGYEQYF.

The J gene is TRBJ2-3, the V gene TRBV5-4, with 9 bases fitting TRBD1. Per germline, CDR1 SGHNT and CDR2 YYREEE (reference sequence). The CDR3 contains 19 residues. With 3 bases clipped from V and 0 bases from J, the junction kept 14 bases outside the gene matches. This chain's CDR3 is CASSSSGTGSGSSTDTQYF. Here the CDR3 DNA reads TGTGCCAGCAGCTCCTCCGGGACAGGGTCGGGTTCTAGCACAGATACGCAGTATTTT.

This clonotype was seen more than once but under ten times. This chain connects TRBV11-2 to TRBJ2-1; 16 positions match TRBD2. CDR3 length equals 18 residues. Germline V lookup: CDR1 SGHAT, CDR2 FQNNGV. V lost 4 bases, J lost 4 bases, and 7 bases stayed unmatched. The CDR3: CASSWGLAGGQEYNEQFF. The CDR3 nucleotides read TGTGCCAGCAGCTGGGGACTAGCGGGGGGGCAAGAGTACAATGAGCAGTTCTTC. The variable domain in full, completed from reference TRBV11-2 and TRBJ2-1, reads EAGVAQSPRYKIIEKRQSVAFWCNPISGHATLYWYQQILGQGPKLLIQFQNNGVVDDSQLPKDRFSAERLKGVDSTLKIQPAKLEDSAVYLCASSWGLAGGQEYNEQFFGPGTRLTVL.

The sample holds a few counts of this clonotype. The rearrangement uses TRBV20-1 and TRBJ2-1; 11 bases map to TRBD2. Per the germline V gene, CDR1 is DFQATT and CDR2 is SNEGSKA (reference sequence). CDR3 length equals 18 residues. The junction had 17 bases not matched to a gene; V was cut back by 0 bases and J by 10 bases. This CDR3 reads CSARDSQRLAGGLQEQFF. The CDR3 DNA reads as TGCAGTGCTAGAGATTCTCAGAGGCTAGCGGGAGGCCTCCAGGAGCAGTTCTTC.

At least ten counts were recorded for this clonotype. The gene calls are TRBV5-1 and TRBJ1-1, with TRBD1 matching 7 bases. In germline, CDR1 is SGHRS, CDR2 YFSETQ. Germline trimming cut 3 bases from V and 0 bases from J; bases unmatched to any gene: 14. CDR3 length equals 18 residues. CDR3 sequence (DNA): TGCGCCAGCAGCTCTCAACCCGGGAGGGGGCTTATGAACACTGAAGCTTTCTTT. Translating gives CASSSQPGRGLMNTEAFF.

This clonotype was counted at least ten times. CDR3 amino acids: CATSDLSSGINNEQFF. CDR3 bases: TGTGCCACCAGTGATTTATCTAGCGGGATTAACAATGAGCAGTTCTTC. The J gene is TRBJ2-1, the V gene TRBV24-1, with TRBD2 matching 9 bases. The germline gives CDR1 KGHDR, CDR2 SFDVKD. There are 16 residues in the CDR3. With V trimmed by 1 base and J by 5 bases, 5 bases remained unmatched.

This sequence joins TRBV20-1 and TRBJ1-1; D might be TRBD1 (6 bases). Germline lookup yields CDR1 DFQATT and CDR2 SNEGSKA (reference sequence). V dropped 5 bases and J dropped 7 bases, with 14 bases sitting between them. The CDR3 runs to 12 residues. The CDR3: CSALLQGSEAFF. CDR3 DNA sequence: TGCAGTGCTCTTCTACAGGGAAGTGAAGCTTTCTTT.

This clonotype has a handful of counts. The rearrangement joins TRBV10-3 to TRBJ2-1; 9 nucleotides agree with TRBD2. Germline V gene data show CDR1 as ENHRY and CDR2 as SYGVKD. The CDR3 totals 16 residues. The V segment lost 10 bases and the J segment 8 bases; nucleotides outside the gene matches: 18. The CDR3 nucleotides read TGTGCCACCTCGAGTGGTAGCGGGAGAGGTCAGGATGAGCAGTTCTTC. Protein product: CATSSGSGRGQDEQFF.

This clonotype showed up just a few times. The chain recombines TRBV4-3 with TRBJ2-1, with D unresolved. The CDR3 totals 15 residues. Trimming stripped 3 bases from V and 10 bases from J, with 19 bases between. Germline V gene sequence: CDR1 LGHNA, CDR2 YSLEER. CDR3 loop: CASSQGWSSFGEQFF. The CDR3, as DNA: TGCGCCAGCAGCCAGGGCTGGTCCTCCTTCGGGGAGCAGTTCTTC.

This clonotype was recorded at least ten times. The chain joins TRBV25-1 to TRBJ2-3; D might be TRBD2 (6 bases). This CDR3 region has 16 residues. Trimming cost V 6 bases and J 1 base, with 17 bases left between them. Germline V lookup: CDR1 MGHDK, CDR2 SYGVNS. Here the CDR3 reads CASSRIIGTRTDTQYF. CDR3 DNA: TGTGCCAGCAGCAGAATAATTGGGACTCGCACAGATACGCAGTATTTT.

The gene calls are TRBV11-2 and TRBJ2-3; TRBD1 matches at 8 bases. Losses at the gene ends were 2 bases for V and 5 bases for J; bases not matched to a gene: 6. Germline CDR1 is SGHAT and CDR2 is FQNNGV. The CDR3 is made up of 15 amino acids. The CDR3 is CASSLRGQDRDTQYF. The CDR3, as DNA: TGTGCCAGCAGCTTACGGGGACAGGACAGAGATACGCAGTATTTT.

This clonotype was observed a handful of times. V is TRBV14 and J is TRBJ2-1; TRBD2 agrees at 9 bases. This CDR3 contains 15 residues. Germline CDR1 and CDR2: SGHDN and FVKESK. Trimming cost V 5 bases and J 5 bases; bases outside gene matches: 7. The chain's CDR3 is CASSSSGRYHNEQFF. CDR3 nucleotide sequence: TGTGCCAGCAGCAGCAGCGGGAGGTACCACAATGAGCAGTTCTTC.

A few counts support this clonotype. CDR3 region: CASSWRAGDYEQYF. Here the CDR3 DNA reads TGCGCCAGCAGCTGGAGGGCGGGGGACTACGAGCAGTACTTC. The chain links TRBV5-1 to TRBJ2-7; 7 nucleotides agree with TRBD2. With V trimmed by 3 bases and J by 3 bases, 6 bases remained unmatched. In germline, CDR1 is SGHRS, CDR2 YFSETQ. The CDR3 consists of 14 residues. Full variable domain (remainder filled in from reference TRBV5-1 and TRBJ2-7): KAGVTQTPRYLIKTRGQQVTLSCSPISGHRSVSWYQQTPGQGLQFLFEYFSETQRNKGNFPGRFSGRQFSNSRSEMNVSTLELGDSALYLCASSWRAGDYEQYFGPGTRLTVT.

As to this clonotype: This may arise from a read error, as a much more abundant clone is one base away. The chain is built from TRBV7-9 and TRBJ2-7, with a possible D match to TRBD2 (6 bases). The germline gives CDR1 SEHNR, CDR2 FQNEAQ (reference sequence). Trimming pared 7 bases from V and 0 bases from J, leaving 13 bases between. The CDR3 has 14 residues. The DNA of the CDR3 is TGTGCCAGCACCATTGGCGGGACCTCCTACGAGCAGTACTTC. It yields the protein CASTIGGTSYEQYF.